The 30 T cell receptor beta chains reported below all come from one sample, sequenced in a study of blood T cell repertoires in COVID-19. Data came from immunoSEQ multiplex PCR; TCRdb stores just in-frame clones and leaves some out. The data hold 100,000 to 120,000 clones, with approximately 79% observed a single time. Sequenced sample: peripheral blood. The receptors here all came from a woman aged 80 or older with active or convalescent COVID-19.

The chain recombines TRBV7-9 with TRBJ2-7; D perhaps matches TRBD1 (6 bases). The length of the CDR3 is 17 residues. Trimming removed 3 bases at V and 2 bases at J, with 20 bases between. The V gene's germline CDR1 is SEHNR and CDR2 FQNEAQ (reference sequence). DNA of the CDR3: TGTGCCAGCAGCTTGGCCCCAAAAGGGGGACAAACCTACGAGCAGTACTTC. Its protein product is CASSLAPKGGQTYEQYF.

This sequence joins TRBV10-3 and TRBJ2-5; D possibly corresponds to TRBD1 (8 bases). Trimming cost V 7 bases and J 5 bases, with 20 bases left between them. Germline V gene data show CDR1 as ENHRY and CDR2 as SYGVKD. The CDR3 covers 15 residues. This CDR3 is CAIKRGTGGGETQYF. CDR3 sequence (DNA): TGTGCCATCAAAAGGGGTACAGGGGGAGGGGAGACCCAGTACTTC.

The chain recombines TRBV2 with TRBJ2-3; TRBD2 is a possible D gene (5 bases). Looked up from germline, CDR1 is SNHLY and CDR2 is FYNNEI. The V gene lost 1 base and the J gene lost 3 bases, with 14 bases spanning the gap. The CDR3 contains 16 residues. CDR3 DNA sequence: TGTGCCAGCAGTGAAGGGGTAGCGAGGTCTACAGATACGCAGTATTTT. Its translation: CASSEGVARSTDTQYF.

The chain carries TRBV29-1 and TRBJ1-6; a possible D gene is TRBD1 (5 bases). The CDR3 totals 14 residues. Trimming stripped 7 bases from V and 4 bases from J, with 14 bases between. Germline V gene sequence: CDR1 SQVTM, CDR2 ANQGSEA. The CDR3 region is CSARIGHYNSPLHF. CDR3 coding DNA: TGCAGCGCCCGAATCGGACATTATAATTCACCCCTCCACTTT.

The chain combines TRBV10-3 with TRBJ2-7, with TRBD2 as a possible D gene (6 bases). The V gene's germline CDR1 is ENHRY and CDR2 SYGVKD. Deletions cut 3 bases from V and 0 bases from J, with 21 bases between. This CDR3 spans 18 amino acids. CDR3 DNA: TGTGCCATCAGTGAAGGTGGTGCGGGAACCCATGTCTCCTACGAGCAGTACTTC. This codes for CAISEGGAGTHVSYEQYF.

This clone has only one observation. The chain employs TRBV2 and TRBJ2-7; 13 bases are shared with TRBD2. The CDR3 covers 14 residues. Germline lookup yields CDR1 SNHLY and CDR2 FYNNEI. Unmatched junction bases numbered 3, after V lost 6 bases and J lost 4 bases. The CDR3: CASRGTSGMYEQYF. The DNA for the CDR3 is TGTGCCAGCAGGGGGACTAGCGGGATGTACGAGCAGTACTTC. The full variable domain, its missing parts supplied by reference TRBV2 and TRBJ2-7, is EPEVTQTPSHQVTQMGQEVILRCVPISNHLYFYWYRQILGQKVEFLVSFYNNEISEKSEIFDDQFSVERPDGSNFTLKIRSTKLEDSAMYFCASRGTSGMYEQYFGPGTRLTVT.

The genes are TRBV20-1 and TRBJ1-4, with no clear D. Per germline, CDR1 DFQATT and CDR2 SNEGSKA (reference sequence). This CDR3 region has 11 residues. Trimming cost V 6 bases and J 5 bases, with 7 bases left between them. CDR3 in amino acids: CSATRNEKLFF. CDR3 DNA: TGCAGTGCCACCCGGAATGAAAAACTGTTTTTT.

The V and J genes are TRBV29-1 and TRBJ2-1; 11 bases line up with TRBD2. The germline V gene encodes CDR1 SQVTM and CDR2 ANQGSEA. The CDR3 is 14 amino acids. V lost 4 bases and J lost 8; bases outside the gene matches: 7. The CDR3: CSVGKLAGAYEQFF. DNA for the CDR3: TGCAGCGTTGGTAAACTAGCGGGAGCTTATGAGCAGTTCTTC.

The chain uses TRBV11-1 and TRBJ2-3; 9 bases map to TRBD2. This CDR3 is built from 16 residues. Germline CDR1 is SGHAT and CDR2 is FQDESV (reference sequence). J lost 4 bases, V lost 0 bases, and 5 bases had no gene match. CDR3 in DNA: TGTGCCAGCAGCTTAGCGCTGGCGGGAGGGCCAGATACGCAGTATTTT. Amino acids: CASSLALAGGPDTQYF.

The J gene is TRBJ1-2, the V gene TRBV10-3, with 9 bases that match TRBD1. CDR3 size: 15 residues. Germline V gene data show CDR1 as ENHRY and CDR2 as SYGVKD. With 2 bases clipped from V and 8 bases from J, the junction kept 9 bases outside the gene matches. The CDR3 loop reads CAISEPAGQGIGYTF. The DNA for the CDR3 is TGTGCCATCAGTGAGCCTGCGGGACAGGGTATAGGCTACACCTTC.

This sequence joins TRBV6-5 and TRBJ2-1; 7 bases fit TRBD2. V was clipped by 6 bases and J by 5 bases; unmatched bases: 7. Germline CDR1 MNHEY, CDR2 SVGAGI. The CDR3 length is 14 residues. The CDR3 DNA follows: TGTGCCAGCAGACGAACCGGGACTAACAATGAGCAGTTCTTC. This translates into CASRRTGTNNEQFF.

The count of this clone is one. V usage is TRBV6-1 and J usage is TRBJ2-1, with 8 bases lining up with TRBD2. Germline V gene data show CDR1 as MNHNS and CDR2 as SASEGT. After removal of 1 base from V and 9 bases from J, the junction contained 5 bases not matched to a gene. The CDR3 spans 14 residues. The CDR3 DNA is TGTGCCAGCAGTGAAGACGGGAGGGGTATTGAGCAGTTCTTC. Translating gives CASSEDGRGIEQFF.

J is TRBJ1-2 and V is TRBV5-4, with a possible D match to TRBD1 (6 bases). Germline V CDR1 and CDR2: SGHNT, YYREEE (reference sequence). This CDR3 comprises 14 residues. V lost 4 bases and J lost 3, with 13 bases in between. CDR3: CASSHRTEDYGYTF. In DNA form, the CDR3 reads TGTGCCAGCAGCCACCGGACAGAGGACTATGGCTACACCTTC. Based on the CDR3 plus reference TRBV5-4 and TRBJ1-2, the full variable domain is ETGVTQSPTHLIKTRGQQVTLRCSSQSGHNTVSWYQQALGQGPQFIFQYYREEENGRGNFPPRFSGLQFPNYSSELNVNALELDDSALYLCASSHRTEDYGYTFGSGTRLTVV.

The V gene is TRBV5-1, the J gene TRBJ2-3, with D uncertain. The CDR3 runs to 11 residues. V was trimmed by 6 bases and J by 4 bases, leaving 6 bases between them. The germline gives CDR1 SGHRS, CDR2 YFSETQ. CDR3 DNA sequence: TGCGCCAGCACCCTAGCAGATACGCAGTATTTT. This sequence encodes CASTLADTQYF.

This clone was counted once. CDR3 protein: CASSLILGGIGQYF. The CDR3 DNA is TGTGCCAGCAGTTTGATTCTCGGAGGGATCGGGCAGTACTTC. The chain carries TRBV6-2 or TRBV6-3 and TRBJ2-7; D may be TRBD2 (6 bases). Trimming removed 4 bases at V and 9 bases at J, with 19 bases between. Germline V gene lookup returns CDR1 MNHEY and CDR2 SVGEGT. There are 14 residues in the CDR3.

This chain uses TRBV5-5 with TRBJ2-7, with TRBD2 matching 8 bases. The germline V gene has CDR1 SGHKS and CDR2 YYEKEE (reference sequence). With 6 bases clipped from V and 2 bases from J, the junction kept 10 bases outside the gene matches. CDR3 size: 15 residues. CDR3 nucleotide sequence: TGTGCCAGCACCGTGGACGGGACTAGGACCTACGAGCAGTACTTC. Its translation is CASTVDGTRTYEQYF. Filled out from reference TRBV5-5 and TRBJ2-7, the complete variable domain reads DAGVTQSPTHLIKTRGQQVTLRCSPISGHKSVSWYQQVLGQGPQFIFQYYEKEERGRGNFPDRFSARQFPNYSSELNVNALLLGDSALYLCASTVDGTRTYEQYFGPGTRLTVT.

The sample holds a few counts of this clone. Additional DNA sequences in this sample encode the identical CDR3. The chain carries TRBV9 and TRBJ2-1; the D gene is possibly TRBD1 (5 bases). The CDR3 is made up of 15 amino acids. V was clipped by 0 bases and J by 1 base, with 8 bases between them. The V gene's germline CDR1 is SGDLS and CDR2 YYNGEE. This CDR3 is CASSVGGQSYNEQFF. The CDR3 bases are TGTGCCAGCAGCGTAGGGGGCCAATCCTACAATGAGCAGTTCTTC.

J is TRBJ2-1 and V is TRBV7-9; D is perhaps TRBD1 (5 bases). This CDR3 is built from 11 residues. Trimming left V 8 bases short and J 6 bases short, with 8 bases between. Germline lookup yields CDR1 SEHNR and CDR2 FQNEAQ (reference sequence). The CDR3 sequence is CASGRGNEQFF. In DNA, the CDR3 is TGTGCCAGCGGTAGGGGCAATGAGCAGTTCTTC.

This clone was seen only once. This sequence joins TRBV6-2 or TRBV6-3 and TRBJ2-3; 7 positions agree with TRBD2. CDR1 and CDR2 from the germline V gene are MNHEY and SVGEGT. The junction had 4 bases not matched to a gene; V was cut back by 5 bases and J by 5 bases. This CDR3 has 13 residues. CDR3 amino acids: CASSRTRIDTQYF. The CDR3 DNA sequence: TGTGCCAGCAGTCGGACTAGGATAGATACGCAGTATTTT.

The chain has TRBV6-1 and TRBJ1-5, with 10 bases matching TRBD1. The CDR3 is 16 amino acids. V shed 4 bases, J shed 5 bases, and the junction held 8 bases outside the gene matches. Germline V CDR1 and CDR2: MNHNS, SASEGT. The CDR3: CASSGGQGRAYQPQHF. The CDR3 nucleotides read TGTGCCAGCAGTGGGGGACAGGGGAGAGCCTATCAGCCCCAGCATTTT.

V is TRBV4-3 and J is TRBJ1-4; 9 bases line up with TRBD1. CDR1 is LGHNA and CDR2 is YSLEER in the germline V gene. V trimming: 3 bases; J trimming: 8 bases; junction bases outside the gene matches: 10. CDR3 length: 16 residues. CDR3 residues: CASSHPAQGAVEKLFF. The CDR3 DNA reads as TGCGCCAGCAGCCATCCTGCACAGGGGGCTGTGGAAAAACTGTTTTTT.

The V and J genes are TRBV5-1 and TRBJ2-5; D is ambiguous. Germline assignment: CDR1 SGHRS and CDR2 YFSETQ. The V end was cut by 0 bases, the J end by 0 bases, with 6 bases between. The CDR3 contains 14 residues. DNA for the CDR3: TGCGCCAGCAGCTTGGTACAGTACCAAGAGACCCAGTACTTC. Amino acid sequence: CASSLVQYQETQYF.

This clone turned up a few times. The rearrangement links TRBV4-1 to TRBJ2-7; 13 nucleotides agree with TRBD2. CDR3 length equals 16 residues. V shed 1 base, J shed 3 bases, and the junction held 3 bases outside the gene matches. The germline gives CDR1 MGHRA, CDR2 YSYEKL. CDR3 in amino acids: CASSQGLAGGSYEQYF. The CDR3 DNA follows: TGCGCCAGCAGCCAAGGACTAGCGGGAGGTAGCTACGAGCAGTACTTC.

With respect to this clone: Other DNA sequences in the sample encode the same CDR3. J is TRBJ1-4 and V is TRBV5-1; D gene uncertain. Deletions cut 4 bases from V and 3 bases from J, with 7 bases between. Germline assignment: CDR1 SGHRS and CDR2 YFSETQ. The CDR3 has 13 residues. The CDR3 is CASSPRANEKLFF. The CDR3, as DNA: TGCGCCAGCAGCCCCCGCGCTAATGAAAAACTGTTTTTT.

The gene calls are TRBV5-8 and TRBJ2-1, with 7 bases matching TRBD2. V shed 4 bases, J shed 4 bases, and the junction held 17 bases outside the gene matches. CDR1 is SGHTS and CDR2 is YDEGEE in the germline V gene. This CDR3 contains 18 residues. The CDR3 coding sequence is TGTGCCAGCAGCGATACTTTGCGGGAGACTTATATATACAATGAGCAGTTCTTC. Its protein product is CASSDTLRETYIYNEQFF.

The chain carries TRBV25-1 and TRBJ1-2; D gene ambiguous. Germline V gives CDR1 MGHDK, CDR2 SYGVNS. Deletions cut 6 bases from V and 2 bases from J, with 13 bases between. This CDR3 contains 14 residues. The CDR3, as DNA: TGTGCCAGCAGCCCCCCGTCGGGGAACTATGGCTACACCTTC. It translates to CASSPPSGNYGYTF.

The J gene is TRBJ1-3, the V gene TRBV7-2; 7 bases are a match to TRBD1. Germline CDR1 SGHTA, CDR2 FQGNSA. This CDR3 comprises 15 residues. J was trimmed by 4 bases and V by 5 bases; bases with no gene match: 8. Here the CDR3 DNA reads TGTGCCAGCAGCCGCGGACAGGCCGTCGGAAACACCATATATTTT. It yields the protein CASSRGQAVGNTIYF.

The rearrangement uses TRBV5-1 and TRBJ2-1; 8 bases are a match to TRBD2. The CDR3 runs to 12 residues. Germline CDR1 is SGHRS and CDR2 is YFSETQ. V was clipped by 4 bases and J by 8 bases; unmatched bases: 2. CDR3 sequence (DNA): TGCGCCAGCAGCCGGGGACTAGATGAGCAGTTCTTC. Its translation is CASSRGLDEQFF.

The rearrangement uses TRBV28 and TRBJ2-1; TRBD1 matches 10 bases. The length of the CDR3 is 16 residues. Germline V CDR1 and CDR2: MDHEN, SYDVKM. V lost 5 bases and J lost 2; bases outside the gene matches: 6. CDR3 sequence (DNA): TGTGCCAGCAGTCCCCCGACAGGGGGCCCCTACAATGAGCAGTTCTTC. Protein: CASSPPTGGPYNEQFF.

This clone was counted many times. V gene TRBV7-2 combines with J gene TRBJ2-6, with D perhaps matching TRBD1 (5 bases). The CDR3 covers 15 residues. Deletions cut 5 bases from V and 1 base from J, with 9 bases between. Germline V gene sequence: CDR1 SGHTA, CDR2 FQGNSA. CDR3 sequence (DNA): TGTGCCAGCAGCATAAACAGGTCTGGGGCCAACGTCCTGACTTTC. Its protein is CASSINRSGANVLTF.